This T cell receptor (beta chain) emerged from a study of cytomegalovirus exposure and HLA in healthy donors. Study-wide findings and caveats: In an earlier analysis, productive rearrangement rates for most beta V segments clustered near 87% or 30%. In a later analysis, at a false discovery rate of 0.05, under 20,000 TCR beta sequences matched HLA alleles.

Points on this clone: Its specificity is not known.

Researchers ran the PCR with 60 Vbeta and 13 Jbeta primers. Method: immunoSEQ multiplex PCR; TCRdb's copy keeps in-frame clones and lacks some. The data contain approximately 61,000 clones, about 60% of them seen just once; the ten biggest clones take up 3% to 3.5%. The CDR3 covers 14 residues. V lost 2 bases, J lost 5 bases, and 10 bases lay in between. Looked up from germline, CDR1 is SGHTA and CDR2 is FQGNSA. At the time of sampling, donors were nominally healthy, though unrecorded immune exposures were likely. The sample taken for sequencing was PBMCs. This receptor was taken from a woman between 50 and 59 years old in good health and CMV-seronegative. The V gene is TRBV7-2, the J gene TRBJ1-5; weak D call: TRBD1 (5 bases). Here the CDR3 reads CASSLWARDQPQHF. CDR3 nucleotide sequence: TGTGCCAGCAGCTTATGGGCCAGGGATCAGCCCCAGCATTTT.